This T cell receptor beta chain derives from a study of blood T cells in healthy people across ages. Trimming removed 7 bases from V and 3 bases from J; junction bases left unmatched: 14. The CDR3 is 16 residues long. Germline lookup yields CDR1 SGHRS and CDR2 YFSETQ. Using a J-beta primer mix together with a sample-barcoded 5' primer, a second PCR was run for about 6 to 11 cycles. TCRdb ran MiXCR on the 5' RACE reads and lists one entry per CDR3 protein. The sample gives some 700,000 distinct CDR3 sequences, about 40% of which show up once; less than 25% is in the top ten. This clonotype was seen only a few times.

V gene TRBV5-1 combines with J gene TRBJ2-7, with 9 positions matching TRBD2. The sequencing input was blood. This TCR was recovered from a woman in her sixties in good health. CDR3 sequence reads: CASSGGASGTNYEQYF. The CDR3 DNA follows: TGCGCCAGCTCAGGCGGGGCTAGCGGGACCAACTACGAGCAGTACTTC.